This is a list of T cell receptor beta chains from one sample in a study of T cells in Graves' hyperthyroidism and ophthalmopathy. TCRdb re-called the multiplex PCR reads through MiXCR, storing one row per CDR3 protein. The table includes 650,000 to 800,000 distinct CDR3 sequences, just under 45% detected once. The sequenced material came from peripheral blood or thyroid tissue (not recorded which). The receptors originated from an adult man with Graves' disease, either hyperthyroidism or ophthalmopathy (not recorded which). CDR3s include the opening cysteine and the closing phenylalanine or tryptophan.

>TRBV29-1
CSVESTLTPEAFF
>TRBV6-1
CASIRTAAGDEKLFF
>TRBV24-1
CATSELDRTDGYTF
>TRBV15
CATSSGRGGAGRSPLHF
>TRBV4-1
CASSQETGTQYF
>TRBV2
CASSVQTSTDTQYF
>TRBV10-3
CASSHSPTGVYIGNQPQHF
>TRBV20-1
CSARAEQDQPQHF
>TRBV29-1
CSVAGVGSGANVLTF
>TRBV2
CASSGGDSSNQPQHF
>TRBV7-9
CASRLSGGVETQYF
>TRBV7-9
CASSQGGDAYNSPLHF
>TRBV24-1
CATSDRVVAETQYF
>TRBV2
CAGAPGLGTAQETQYF
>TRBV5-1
CASSLRTSGSHEQYF
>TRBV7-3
CASSPTGTIAGELFF
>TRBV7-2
CASSLALPGQGYQPQHF
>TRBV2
CASSWTSGGAGEQYF
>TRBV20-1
CSARELHGMSNQPQHF
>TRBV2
CASSELGAGFYGYTF
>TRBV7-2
CASSPGGRGNQPQHF
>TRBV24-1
CATSDLVPPPRSAYEQYF
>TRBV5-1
CASSSYLDRGLLETQYF
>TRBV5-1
CASSGIGVLGYTF
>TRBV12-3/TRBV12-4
CASSQATGIGAFF
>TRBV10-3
CAISPTGLLSYGYTF
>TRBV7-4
CASSLVTGGLDTEAFF
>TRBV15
CATSGSGSGETQYF
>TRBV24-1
CATSDGLSYEQYF
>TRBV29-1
CSVGSGMVNEQFF
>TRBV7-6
CASSLVGEPQHF
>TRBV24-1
CATVSETQYF
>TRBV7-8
CASSLSVAPPNTEAFF
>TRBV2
CASSEALRGVTEAFF
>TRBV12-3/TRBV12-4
CASRRPGGAGGEAFF
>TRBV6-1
CASSFGQGFNQPQHF
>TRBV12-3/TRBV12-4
CASSFPRTYGYTF
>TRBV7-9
CASSRRMQAGEKLFF